These 2 T cell receptor beta chains were sequenced from one sample in a study of blood T cell repertoires in COVID-19. Sequenced by immunoSEQ multiplex PCR; TCRdb stores in-frame clones only, minus some. Found here are around 190,000 clones, roughly 80% of them singletons; the top ten hold roughly 7%. Input material: peripheral blood. Receptor source: a human donor in a cohort sampled during active COVID-19.

The J gene is TRBJ2-4, the V gene TRBV6-5; D gene unclear. CDR1 and CDR2 from the germline V gene are MNHEY and SVGAGI. V was clipped by 4 bases and J by 6 bases, with 4 bases between them. This CDR3 region has 11 residues. In DNA, the CDR3 is TGTGCCAGCAGTTCTGTAAACATTCAGTACTTC. As protein: CASSSVNIQYF.

The chain carries TRBV29-1 and TRBJ2-1, with D possibly TRBD2 on 6 matching bases. The length of the CDR3 is 14 residues. V dropped 5 bases and J dropped 0 bases, with 11 bases sitting between them. Germline V gene data show CDR1 as SQVTM and CDR2 as ANQGSEA. CDR3 nucleotide sequence: TGCAGCGTTAGGGAGGCGAGCTCCTACAATGAGCAGTTCTTC. It is translated as CSVREASSYNEQFF.